This T cell receptor (beta chain) derives from a study of shared clonotypes between healthy human individuals. Germline assignment: CDR1 MNHNS and CDR2 SASEGT. V was pared by 6 bases and J by 11 bases, with 8 bases of the junction left unmatched. The CDR3 spans 13 residues. TCRdb's copy holds only in-frame clones and misses some; the assay was immunoSEQ multiplex PCR. The table records 1,500,000 or so clones, approximately 98.5% of them present only once. The TCR was taken from a man aged 25 to 40 in good health. The chain carries TRBV6-1 and TRBJ2-1; 9 bases are shared with TRBD1. The sample comprised naive CD4+ T cells sorted from blood. Documented subset: CD45RA+ positively selected. In nucleotides, the CDR3 is TGTGCCAGCAGCCTATCGACAGGGGGGCAGCAGTTCTTC. The encoded protein is CASSLSTGGQQFF.